The clone carrying this T cell receptor beta chain was seen more than once but under ten times. The antigen remains undetermined. This specimen comes from a study of response to subunit inactivated influenza vaccine. TCRdb re-called the RT-PCR reads with MiXCR, one entry per CDR3 protein. There are over 750,000 distinct CDR3 sequences in the sample; 21% occur only once, and about 10% lies in the top ten. The CDR3 totals 15 residues. The V gene lost 3 bases and the J gene lost 1 base, with 13 bases spanning the gap. Germline assignment: CDR1 SGHRS and CDR2 YFSETQ. Points from the study as a whole: The authors put forward the suggestion that each seasonal influenza vaccination may bring in only a limited number of new T cells.

The chain is built from TRBV5-1 and TRBJ1-1; no reliable D call. The sample consisted of PBMCs from blood, taken about 5 days after vaccination. This clonotype originated in a man aged 50-59 years who received an inactivated influenza vaccine. The CDR3 DNA follows: TGCGCCAGCAGCTCATGGGGTAATACGAACACTGAAGCTTTCTTT. Translation: CASSSWGNTNTEAFF.